The 31 T cell receptor beta chains presented below share a single source sample, sequenced in a study of T cell changes during pregnancy in multiple sclerosis. The repertoire was sequenced with immunoSEQ multiplex PCR; TCRdb's copy has only in-frame clones and lacks some. This sample has tens of thousands of clones; 85% to 95% occur once, and the top ten carry 0.4% to 0.55%. Sequenced here: CD4+ T cells from peripheral blood mononuclear cells, sampled in the third trimester of pregnancy. The receptors here all came from a female donor with multiple sclerosis, enrolled in a pregnancy study.

This chain connects TRBV6-1 to TRBJ1-3; D remains ambiguous. V lost 6 bases and J 0 bases, leaving 6 bases between the germline ends. CDR1 is MNHNS and CDR2 is SASEGT in the germline V gene. The CDR3 extends over 13 amino acids. CDR3 DNA: TGTGCCAGCAGGGAGAGCTCTGGAAACACCATATATTTT. It specifies CASRESSGNTIYF.

CDR3 region: CASSVGQSNQPQHF. The DNA for the CDR3 is TGTGCCAGCAGCGTAGGGCAGTCTAATCAGCCCCAGCATTTT. The rearrangement joins TRBV9 to TRBJ1-5; no firm D call. This CDR3 spans 14 amino acids. Per the germline V gene, CDR1 is SGDLS and CDR2 is YYNGEE. Between the trimmed V and J ends, which lost 0 bases and 4 bases, there was a span of 8 bases.

The CDR3 DNA is TGTGCCATCAGTGAAGATACCAGGGGATCTGAAGCTTTCTTT. Residues: CAISEDTRGSEAFF. The V and J genes are TRBV10-3 and TRBJ1-1; D possibly corresponds to TRBD1 (6 bases). The V end lost 3 bases, the J end lost 6 bases, and 14 bases lay between the germline ends. The CDR3 length is 14 residues. The germline gives CDR1 ENHRY, CDR2 SYGVKD.

The rearrangement joins TRBV10-3 to TRBJ2-1, with 7 bases fitting TRBD2. V was clipped by 7 bases and J by 8 bases; unmatched bases: 14. The CDR3 consists of 15 residues. The germline CDR1 and CDR2 sequences are ENHRY and SYGVKD. The CDR3 region has the DNA TGTGCCATCAAAGTGCACGCGGGAGTTCGGGATGAGCAGTTCTTC. It encodes CAIKVHAGVRDEQFF.

V gene TRBV15 combines with J gene TRBJ1-4, with 7 bases lining up with TRBD1. Germline CDR1 reads LNHNV; CDR2 reads YYDKDF (reference sequence). V gave up 2 bases and J gave up 0 bases; unmatched junction bases: 9. The CDR3 has 18 residues. CDR3 in amino acids: CATSRIWDRVSTNEKLFF. The CDR3 DNA reads TGTGCCACCAGCAGAATTTGGGACAGAGTTTCAACTAATGAAAAACTGTTTTTT.

The chain combines TRBV7-9 with TRBJ2-7, with 8 bases fitting TRBD1. Germline-derived CDR1 and CDR2 are SEHNR and FQNEAQ (reference sequence). The CDR3 runs to 15 residues. V shed 2 bases and J 7 bases; nucleotides not matched to a gene: 10. The CDR3: CASSLQGQGMVEQYF. Written as DNA, the CDR3 is TGTGCCAGCAGCTTACAAGGACAGGGAATGGTAGAGCAGTACTTC.

The chain has TRBV11-2 and TRBJ2-3; weak D call: TRBD1 (6 bases). Trimming took off 4 bases at V and 5 bases at J, with 19 bases between the two ends. Germline loops: CDR1 SGHAT, CDR2 FQNNGV. This CDR3 comprises 16 residues. DNA for the CDR3: TGTGCCAGCAGCTCCACTCTATTGGGGGCCGGAGATACGCAGTATTTT. Its translation is CASSSTLLGAGDTQYF.

V usage is TRBV19 and J usage is TRBJ2-5; tentative D call: TRBD2 (5 bases). The CDR3 length is 14 residues. Trimming stripped 4 bases from V and 5 bases from J, with 14 bases between. The germline V gene has CDR1 LNHDA and CDR2 SQIVND (reference sequence). The CDR3 spells CASSTPEPGETQYF. The CDR3 DNA follows: TGTGCCAGTAGTACCCCTGAACCGGGGGAGACCCAGTACTTC.

This chain uses TRBV5-4 with TRBJ1-1, with 8 bases identical to TRBD1. The CDR3 runs 13 residues. Per the germline V gene, CDR1 is SGHNT and CDR2 is YYREEE (reference sequence). With V trimmed by 7 bases and J by 0 bases, 2 bases remained unmatched. CDR3 bases: TGTGCCAGCCAGGGGGCTGTGAACACTGAAGCTTTCTTT. Residues: CASQGAVNTEAFF.

The chain joins TRBV29-1 to TRBJ2-3; the D is unclear. The CDR3 runs 13 residues. Trimming left V 4 bases short and J 0 bases short, with 8 bases between. Germline V gene sequence: CDR1 SQVTM, CDR2 ANQGSEA. CDR3 nucleotides: TGCAGCGTTGCAGGTTCTAGCACAGATACGCAGTATTTT. Amino acids: CSVAGSSTDTQYF.

The chain carries TRBV15 and TRBJ2-2; D unresolved. This CDR3 region has 15 residues. The ends were cut back, 0 bases at V and 7 bases at J, with 12 bases in the middle. Germline loops: CDR1 LNHNV, CDR2 YYDKDF (reference sequence). CDR3 sequence: CATSREGSLSGELFF. CDR3 nucleotide sequence: TGTGCCACCAGCAGAGAGGGCAGCCTGAGCGGGGAGCTGTTTTTT.

V gene TRBV20-1 combines with J gene TRBJ1-2; D remains unclear. In germline, CDR1 is DFQATT, CDR2 SNEGSKA (reference sequence). Trimming pared 6 bases from V and 8 bases from J, leaving 13 bases between. The CDR3 contains 11 residues. This CDR3 reads CSAPRPEGYTF. CDR3 coding DNA: TGCAGTGCCCCGCGGCCTGAAGGCTACACCTTC.

The V gene is TRBV5-1, the J gene TRBJ1-1; tentatively, D is TRBD1 (5 bases). Per the germline V gene, CDR1 is SGHRS and CDR2 is YFSETQ. V lost 4 bases and J 7 bases, leaving 17 bases between the germline ends. The CDR3 covers 14 residues. CDR3 in amino acids: CASSMDPTDLEAFF. In nucleotides, the CDR3 is TGCGCCAGCAGCATGGACCCGACAGATCTTGAAGCTTTCTTT.

The rearrangement links TRBV28 to TRBJ1-2; a weak D match, TRBD1 (5 bases). The CDR3 covers 12 residues. V was shortened by 7 bases and J by 1 base, with 7 bases between the two germline ends. In germline, CDR1 is MDHEN, CDR2 SYDVKM. The CDR3 loop reads CASTTVNYGYTF. CDR3 nucleotides: TGTGCCAGCACGACAGTTAACTATGGCTACACCTTC.

The chain combines TRBV5-4 with TRBJ2-5, with 7 positions matching TRBD1. The ends lost 5 bases at V and 4 bases at J; junction bases unmatched: 11. There are 15 residues in the CDR3. CDR1 and CDR2 (germline): SGHNT, YYREEE (reference sequence). The CDR3 DNA is TGTGCCAGCAGTTCGCCAAAAACAGGGGTAGAGACCCAGTACTTC. Translating gives CASSSPKTGVETQYF. Looking up the rest from reference TRBV5-4 and TRBJ2-5 gives the full variable domain: ETGVTQSPTHLIKTRGQQVTLRCSSQSGHNTVSWYQQALGQGPQFIFQYYREEENGRGNFPPRFSGLQFPNYSSELNVNALELDDSALYLCASSSPKTGVETQYFGPGTRLLVL.

This sequence joins TRBV6-6 and TRBJ1-2; the match to TRBD1 covers 8 bases. The CDR3 contains 16 residues. Unmatched junction bases numbered 12, after V lost 1 base and J lost 8 bases. Germline V gives CDR1 MNHNY, CDR2 SVGAGI (reference sequence). The CDR3: CASSYYSTGEYEGYTF. DNA for the CDR3: TGTGCCAGCAGTTACTACTCGACAGGGGAGTACGAGGGCTACACCTTC.

The rearrangement joins TRBV9 to TRBJ2-1, with 7 nucleotides matching TRBD2. This CDR3 contains 15 residues. Germline V lookup: CDR1 SGDLS, CDR2 YYNGEE. V dropped 0 bases and J dropped 3; count of bases not matched to a gene: 3. The CDR3 nucleotides read TGTGCCAGCAGCGTAGTGGGGGAGGGCTACAATGAGCAGTTCTTC. This gives the protein CASSVVGEGYNEQFF.

The CDR3, as DNA: TGTGCCAGCAGTTACTCTTTGGGACAGAGTTATGGCTACACCTTC. This translates into CASSYSLGQSYGYTF. The V gene is TRBV6-5, the J gene TRBJ1-2; 7 bases align to TRBD1. Trimming removed 0 bases from V and 5 bases from J; junction bases left unmatched: 6. CDR3 length: 15 residues. Germline assignment: CDR1 MNHEY and CDR2 SVGAGI.

The chain has TRBV13 and TRBJ2-7; D possibly corresponds to TRBD2 (6 bases). Trimming took 5 bases from V and 3 from J, leaving 14 bases between them. The CDR3 contains 14 residues. Germline V gene lookup returns CDR1 PRHDT and CDR2 FYEKMQ (reference sequence). The CDR3 sequence: CASSRTLGGYEQYF. DNA for the CDR3: TGTGCCAGCAGCCGGACATTGGGAGGCTACGAGCAGTACTTC.

As to this clone: The same CDR3 is also encoded by other DNA sequences in this sample. CDR3 residues: CASSLGAGGETQYF. DNA for the CDR3: TGTGCCAGCAGCTTAGGTGCGGGTGGGGAGACCCAGTACTTC. The chain couples TRBV7-2 to TRBJ2-5; weak D call: TRBD2 (5 bases). This CDR3 is built from 14 residues. CDR1 and CDR2 (germline): SGHTA, FQGNSA. V was pared by 1 base and J by 5 bases, with 11 bases between.

The chain combines TRBV30 with TRBJ1-1, with D tentatively TRBD1 (6 bases). Germline loops: CDR1 GTSNPN, CDR2 SVGIG (reference sequence). This CDR3 has 13 amino acids. Trimming left V 4 bases short and J 5 bases short, with 14 bases between. The CDR3 nucleotides are TGTGCCTGGAACCCAGGGGTTGGGACTGAAGCTTTCTTT. Translated: CAWNPGVGTEAFF.

J is TRBJ2-5 and V is TRBV6-5; D is uncertain. This CDR3 comprises 15 residues. Per germline, CDR1 MNHEY and CDR2 SVGAGI. The germline V and J ends were trimmed by 0 bases and 0 bases, with 8 bases remaining between them. The CDR3 spells CASSYSLDDQETQYF. In DNA form, the CDR3 reads TGTGCCAGCAGTTACTCTCTAGACGACCAAGAGACCCAGTACTTC.

By share, this clone counts as medium-sized. The chain uses TRBV14 and TRBJ1-1; no definite D call. This CDR3 contains 14 residues. Germline assignment: CDR1 SGHDN and CDR2 FVKESK. Trimming removed 1 base at V and 1 base at J, with 7 bases between. The CDR3 DNA is TGTGCCAGCAGCCAAGGTGGCAGGAACACTGAAGCTTTCTTT. Translated, it gives CASSQGGRNTEAFF. Together with reference TRBV14 and TRBJ1-1, the CDR3 gives the full variable domain: EAGVTQFPSHSVIEKGQTVTLRCDPISGHDNLYWYRRVMGKEIKFLLHFVKESKQDESGMPNNRFLAERTGGTYSTLKVQPAELEDSGVYFCASSQGGRNTEAFFGQGTRLTVV.

The chain couples TRBV6-5 to TRBJ2-3, with 10 bases aligning to TRBD1. This CDR3 is 16 amino acids long. Trimming removed 4 bases from V and 2 bases from J; junction bases left unmatched: 6. In germline, CDR1 is MNHEY, CDR2 SVGAGI. CDR3 bases: TGTGCCAGCAGTTCCGGGACAGGGGCATCCACAGATACGCAGTATTTT. Its protein is CASSSGTGASTDTQYF.

Only one count was recorded for this clone. The rearrangement joins TRBV28 to TRBJ2-2, with D tentatively TRBD1 (5 bases). Trimming removed 3 bases at V and 1 base at J, with 9 bases between. Germline CDR1 and CDR2: MDHEN and SYDVKM. This CDR3 has 15 residues. CDR3 amino acids: CASSFPDKNTGELFF. The CDR3 DNA follows: TGTGCCAGCAGTTTCCCGGACAAGAACACCGGGGAGCTGTTTTTT.

V is TRBV11-2 and J is TRBJ2-1; tentatively, D is TRBD1 (6 bases). The CDR3 is 14 amino acids. Deletions cut 1 base from V and 13 bases from J, with 17 bases between. Germline V lookup: CDR1 SGHAT, CDR2 FQNNGV. The DNA of the CDR3 is TGTGCCAGCAGCTTAGCGTCCTTACAGGGACGCCAGTTCTTC. Protein sequence: CASSLASLQGRQFF.

This rearrangement joins TRBV10-3 to TRBJ2-2; 9 bases are shared with TRBD1. Germline V gene sequence: CDR1 ENHRY, CDR2 SYGVKD. This CDR3 has 17 amino acids. Trimming removed 2 bases from V and 1 base from J; junction bases left unmatched: 5. CDR3 residues: CAISEHGTGKNTGELFF. DNA for the CDR3: TGTGCCATCAGTGAGCATGGGACAGGGAAGAACACCGGGGAGCTGTTTTTT.

The chain is built from TRBV7-9 and TRBJ2-2; 7 bases agree with TRBD1. Germline CDR1 SEHNR, CDR2 FQNEAQ (reference sequence). The CDR3 consists of 16 residues. The V and J ends lost 2 bases and 1 base, in that order; junction bases with no gene match: 4. In DNA form, the CDR3 reads TGTGCCAGCAGCTTAAGACAGGGACAGAACACCGGGGAGCTGTTTTTT. It is translated as CASSLRQGQNTGELFF.

This chain uses TRBV19 with TRBJ2-3, with 7 bases lining up with TRBD1. Germline CDR1 LNHDA, CDR2 SQIVND (reference sequence). The CDR3 totals 15 residues. Trimming took 9 bases from V and 0 from J; bases not matched to a gene: 9. This chain's CDR3 is CASEEGGPSTDTQYF. CDR3 coding DNA: TGTGCCAGCGAGGAAGGGGGCCCTAGCACAGATACGCAGTATTTT.

The chain uses TRBV11-2 and TRBJ2-1, with 10 bases matching TRBD2. V dropped 6 bases and J dropped 5; count of bases not matched to a gene: 13. Germline loops: CDR1 SGHAT, CDR2 FQNNGV. CDR3 size: 17 residues. DNA of the CDR3: TGTGCCAGCAGAACCAATGGACTAGCGGATGTCAACAATGAGCAGTTCTTC. This codes for CASRTNGLADVNNEQFF.

The V and J genes are TRBV7-2 and TRBJ2-7, with TRBD2 identical over 11 bases. In germline, CDR1 is SGHTA, CDR2 FQGNSA. Trimming took 1 base from V and 3 from J; bases not matched to a gene: 11. The CDR3 has 18 amino acids. CDR3 DNA sequence: TGTGCCAGCAGCTTAGTTCTAGCGGGAGGAGCTGGGTTCTACGAGCAGTACTTC. Protein product: CASSLVLAGGAGFYEQYF.